This T cell receptor (beta chain) was documented in a study of blood T cell repertoires in COVID-19. The V gene lost 4 bases and the J gene lost 0 bases, with 11 bases spanning the gap. This CDR3 spans 15 amino acids. Germline lookup yields CDR1 LGHNA and CDR2 YNFKEQ. TCRdb's table, derived via immunoSEQ multiplex PCR, lists solely in-frame clones and lacks some. The table has about 65,000 clones, 85% to 95% seen once. This TCR came from an older man with active COVID-19. Sequenced input: peripheral blood. V usage is TRBV4-2 and J usage is TRBJ2-3; D not certain. The CDR3 coding sequence is TGTGCCAGCAGCCCCCCGACTCAAAGCACAGATACGCAGTATTTT. Translation gives CASSPPTQSTDTQYF.